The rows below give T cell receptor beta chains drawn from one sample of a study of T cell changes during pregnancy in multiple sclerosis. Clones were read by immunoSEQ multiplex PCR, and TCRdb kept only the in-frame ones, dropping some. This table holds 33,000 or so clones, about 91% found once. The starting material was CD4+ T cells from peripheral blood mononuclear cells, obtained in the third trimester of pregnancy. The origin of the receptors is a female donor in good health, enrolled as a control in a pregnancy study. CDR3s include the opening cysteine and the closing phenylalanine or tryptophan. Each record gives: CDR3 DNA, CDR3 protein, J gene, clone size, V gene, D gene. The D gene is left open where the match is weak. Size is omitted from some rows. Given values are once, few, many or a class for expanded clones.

DNA: TGTGCCAGCAGCCAACCTCGGCCGGGAAACTATGGCTACACCTTC
CDR3: CASSQPRPGNYGYTF
J: TRBJ1-2
size: .
V: TRBV6-5
D: .

DNA: TGCGCCAGCAGCTCACTGAGCGGGGGCCTAAACAATGAGCAGTTCTTC
CDR3: CASSSLSGGLNNEQFF
J: TRBJ2-1
size: .
V: TRBV5-1
D: TRBD2

DNA: TGTGCCAGCAGTCTGGGGACAGGGAGGTATGGCTACACCTTC
CDR3: CASSLGTGRYGYTF
J: TRBJ1-2
size: .
V: TRBV27
D: TRBD1

DNA: TGTGCCAGCAGCTTTCTCCGACTAGCGGGCGATTACAATGAGCAGTTCTTC
CDR3: CASSFLRLAGDYNEQFF
J: TRBJ2-1
size: .
V: TRBV7-3
D: TRBD2

DNA: TGTGCCAGCAGCCTCGGACAGGATCCGCTAAAACTGTTTTTT
CDR3: CASSLGQDPLKLFF
J: TRBJ1-4
size: once
V: TRBV4-2
D: TRBD1

DNA: TGTGCCAGCAGCGTCCGGGACAGCAACTACAATGAGCAGTTCTTC
CDR3: CASSVRDSNYNEQFF
J: TRBJ2-1
size: .
V: TRBV9
D: TRBD1

DNA: TGTGCCAGCAGCTTAGGACCGGGGGGTACCTACGAGCAGTACTTC
CDR3: CASSLGPGGTYEQYF
J: TRBJ2-7
size: .
V: TRBV7-2
D: TRBD2

DNA: TGTGCCAGCAGCTTAGATGGGGGGTCGGCAGATACGCAGTATTTT
CDR3: CASSLDGGSADTQYF
J: TRBJ2-3
size: .
V: TRBV7-6
D: .

DNA: TGTGCCAGCAGCTTAGACTCAATGAACACTGAAGCTTTCTTT
CDR3: CASSLDSMNTEAFF
J: TRBJ1-1
size: few
V: TRBV7-9
D: .

DNA: TGTGCCAGCAGCCCAATCGGACAGGGGAGCTCCTACGAGCAGTACTTC
CDR3: CASSPIGQGSSYEQYF
J: TRBJ2-7
size: .
V: TRBV7-9
D: TRBD1

DNA: TGTGCCAGCAGCTCCACAGGGGGAGACAACTCCTACGAGCAGTACTTC
CDR3: CASSSTGGDNSYEQYF
J: TRBJ2-7
size: medium-sized
V: TRBV5-6
D: TRBD1

DNA: TGTGCCAGCAGTAGAGGAGACCCACTGTTTTTT
CDR3: CASSRGDPLFF
J: TRBJ1-4
size: once
V: TRBV7-9
D: .

DNA: TGTGCCAGCTCACCAGGGGGCTCGAGTGAAAAACTGTTTTTT
CDR3: CASSPGGSSEKLFF
J: TRBJ1-4
size: .
V: TRBV18
D: .

DNA: TGTGCCAGCAGCTCCGGGACTATCACAGATACGCAGTATTTT
CDR3: CASSSGTITDTQYF
J: TRBJ2-3
size: .
V: TRBV11-1
D: TRBD2

DNA: TGTGCCAGCAGCTTAGCGGGAAGGGGGAGCCAGCCCCAGCATTTT
CDR3: CASSLAGRGSQPQHF
J: TRBJ1-5
size: few
V: TRBV7-9
D: .

DNA: TGTGCCAGCAGTTTCATCAGGCGCTCTGGAAACACCATATATTTT
CDR3: CASSFIRRSGNTIYF
J: TRBJ1-3
size: .
V: TRBV28
D: .

DNA: TGTGCCAGCAGAAGTAACGGGGGGAATGAGCAGTTCTTC
CDR3: CASRSNGGNEQFF
J: TRBJ2-1
size: .
V: TRBV7-3
D: TRBD2

DNA: TGCGCCAGCAGCGATATAGGGGGAAGTTCACCCCTCCACTTT
CDR3: CASSDIGGSSPLHF
J: TRBJ1-6
size: .
V: TRBV5-1
D: .

DNA: TGTGCCAGCAGCTTGGCGAGGACAGGTAGCTATGGCTACACCTTC
CDR3: CASSLARTGSYGYTF
J: TRBJ1-2
size: .
V: TRBV5-4
D: TRBD1

DNA: TGTGCCAGCAGCTTAGCGACTAGTCTGGGCTACGAGCAGTACTTC
CDR3: CASSLATSLGYEQYF
J: TRBJ2-7
size: once
V: TRBV7-2
D: .

DNA: TGTGCCAGTAGTCCTACGGAAAGGGGGTACACTGAAGCTTTCTTT
CDR3: CASSPTERGYTEAFF
J: TRBJ1-1
size: .
V: TRBV19
D: .

DNA: TGTGCCAGCAACGGGGTCTTCACAGATACGCAGTATTTT
CDR3: CASNGVFTDTQYF
J: TRBJ2-3
size: few
V: TRBV2
D: .

DNA: TGCGCCAGCAGCTTCCCGGGGGGTCAAGAGACCCAGTACTTC
CDR3: CASSFPGGQETQYF
J: TRBJ2-5
size: .
V: TRBV5-1
D: TRBD2

DNA: TGTGCCAGCAGTTACTCGGGCACCTTAAACTATGGCTACACCTTC
CDR3: CASSYSGTLNYGYTF
J: TRBJ1-2
size: .
V: TRBV6-5
D: .

DNA: TGTGCCAGCAGCGTTCGCGGGGGAGACACCGGGGAGCTGTTTTTT
CDR3: CASSVRGGDTGELFF
J: TRBJ2-2
size: .
V: TRBV7-6
D: TRBD2

DNA: TGTGCCAGCTCACCATGGACAGGGGACGAAGCTTTCTTT
CDR3: CASSPWTGDEAFF
J: TRBJ1-1
size: .
V: TRBV18
D: TRBD1

DNA: TGCAGCGTAGGTCGGGATCAGCCCCAGCATTTT
CDR3: CSVGRDQPQHF
J: TRBJ1-5
size: once
V: TRBV29-1
D: .

DNA: TGTGCCAGCAGGGGACCGGGACTAGCGAACACCGGGGAGCTGTTTTTT
CDR3: CASRGPGLANTGELFF
J: TRBJ2-2
size: once
V: TRBV2
D: TRBD2

DNA: TGTGCCAGCAGCGAGACAGGGTTCGAGCAGTACTTC
CDR3: CASSETGFEQYF
J: TRBJ2-7
size: .
V: TRBV6-5
D: TRBD1

DNA: TGTGCCAGCAGCTCACTGACTACGCCCCAAGAGACCCAGTACTTC
CDR3: CASSSLTTPQETQYF
J: TRBJ2-5
size: .
V: TRBV5-5
D: .